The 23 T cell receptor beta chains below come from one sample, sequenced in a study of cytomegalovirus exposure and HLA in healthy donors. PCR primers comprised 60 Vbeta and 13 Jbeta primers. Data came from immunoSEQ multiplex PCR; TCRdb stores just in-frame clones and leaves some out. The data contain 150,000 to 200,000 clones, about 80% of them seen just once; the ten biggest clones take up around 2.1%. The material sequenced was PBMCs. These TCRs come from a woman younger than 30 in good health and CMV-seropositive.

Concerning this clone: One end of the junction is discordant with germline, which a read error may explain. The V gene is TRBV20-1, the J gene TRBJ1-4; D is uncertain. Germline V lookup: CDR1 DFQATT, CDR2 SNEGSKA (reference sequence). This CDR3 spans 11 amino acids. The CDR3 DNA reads TGTGCGGGGTATCCTAATGAAAAACTGTTTTTT. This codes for CAGYPNEKLFF.

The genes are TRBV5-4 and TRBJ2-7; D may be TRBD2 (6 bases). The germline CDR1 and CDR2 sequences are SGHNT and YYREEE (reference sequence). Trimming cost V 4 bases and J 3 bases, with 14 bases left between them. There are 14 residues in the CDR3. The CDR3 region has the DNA TGTGCCAGCAGCACGGGACTCCAGAACTACGAGCAGTACGTC. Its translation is CASSTGLQNYEQYV.

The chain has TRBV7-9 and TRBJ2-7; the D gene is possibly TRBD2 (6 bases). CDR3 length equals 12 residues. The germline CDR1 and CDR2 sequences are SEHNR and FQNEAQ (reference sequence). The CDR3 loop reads CATVEGISEQYF. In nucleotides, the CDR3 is TGTGCGACTGTGGAGGGGATCTCCGAGCAGTACTTC.

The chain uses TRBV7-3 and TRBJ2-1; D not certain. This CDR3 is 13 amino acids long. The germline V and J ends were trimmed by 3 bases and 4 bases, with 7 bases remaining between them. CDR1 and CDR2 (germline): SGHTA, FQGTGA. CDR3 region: CASSFSQYNEQFF. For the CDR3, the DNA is TGTGCCAGCAGCTTTAGCCAGTACAATGAGCAGTTCTTC. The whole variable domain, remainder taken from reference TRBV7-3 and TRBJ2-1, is GAGVSQTPSNKVTEKGKYVELRCDPISGHTALYWYRQSLGQGPEFLIYFQGTGAADDSGLPNDRFFAVRPEGSVSTLKIQRTERGDSAVYLCASSFSQYNEQFFGPGTRLTVL.

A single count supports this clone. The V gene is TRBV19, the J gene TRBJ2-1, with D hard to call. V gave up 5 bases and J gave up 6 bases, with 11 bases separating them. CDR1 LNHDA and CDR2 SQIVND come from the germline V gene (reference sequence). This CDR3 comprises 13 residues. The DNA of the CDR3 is TGTGCCAGTAGTCCACGAGAGTCCAATGAGCAGTTCTTC. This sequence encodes CASSPRESNEQFF.

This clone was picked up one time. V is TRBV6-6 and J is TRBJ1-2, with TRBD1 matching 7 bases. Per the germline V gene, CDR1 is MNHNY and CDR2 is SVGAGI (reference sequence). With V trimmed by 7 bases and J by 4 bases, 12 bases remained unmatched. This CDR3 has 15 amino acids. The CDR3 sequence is CASNNHRGAGYGYTF. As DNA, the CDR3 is TGTGCCAGCAATAACCACAGGGGTGCGGGCTATGGCTACACCTTC.

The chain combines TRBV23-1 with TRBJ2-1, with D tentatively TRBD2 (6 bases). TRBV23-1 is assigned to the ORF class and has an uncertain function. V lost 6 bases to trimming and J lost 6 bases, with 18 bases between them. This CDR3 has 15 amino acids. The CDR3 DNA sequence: TGCGCCAGCAGGAAGCGGGTTACGGTACTCAATGAGCAGTTCTTC. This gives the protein CASRKRVTVLNEQFF.

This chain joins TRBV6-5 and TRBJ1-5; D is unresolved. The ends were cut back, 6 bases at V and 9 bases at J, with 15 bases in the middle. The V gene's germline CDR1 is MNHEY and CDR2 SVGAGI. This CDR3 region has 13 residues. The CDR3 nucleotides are TGTGCCAGCAGGAAAGACCTAGCAGGGCCCCAGCATTTT. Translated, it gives CASRKDLAGPQHF.

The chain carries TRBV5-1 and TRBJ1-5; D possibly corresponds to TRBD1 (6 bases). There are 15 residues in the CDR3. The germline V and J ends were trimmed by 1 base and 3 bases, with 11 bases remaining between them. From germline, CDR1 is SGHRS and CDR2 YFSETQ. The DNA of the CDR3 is TGCGCCAGCAGCTTGATGGGACACAACAATCAGCCCCAGCATTTT. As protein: CASSLMGHNNQPQHF. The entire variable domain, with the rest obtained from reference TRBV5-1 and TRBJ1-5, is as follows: KAGVTQTPRYLIKTRGQQVTLSCSPISGHRSVSWYQQTPGQGLQFLFEYFSETQRNKGNFPGRFSGRQFSNSRSEMNVSTLELGDSALYLCASSLMGHNNQPQHFGDGTRLSIL.

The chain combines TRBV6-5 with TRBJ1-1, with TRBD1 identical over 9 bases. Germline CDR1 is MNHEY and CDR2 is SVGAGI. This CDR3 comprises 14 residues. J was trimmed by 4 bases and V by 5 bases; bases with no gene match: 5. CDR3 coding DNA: TGTGCCAGCAGTACACAGGGGGCGACCACTGAAGCTTTCTTT. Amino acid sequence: CASSTQGATTEAFF.

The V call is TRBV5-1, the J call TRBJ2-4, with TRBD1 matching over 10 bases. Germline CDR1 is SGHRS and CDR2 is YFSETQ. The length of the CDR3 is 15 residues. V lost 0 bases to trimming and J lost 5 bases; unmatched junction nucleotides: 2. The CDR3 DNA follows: TGCGCCAGCAGCTTGGACGGGACAGGGGAAAACATTCAGTACTTC. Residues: CASSLDGTGENIQYF.

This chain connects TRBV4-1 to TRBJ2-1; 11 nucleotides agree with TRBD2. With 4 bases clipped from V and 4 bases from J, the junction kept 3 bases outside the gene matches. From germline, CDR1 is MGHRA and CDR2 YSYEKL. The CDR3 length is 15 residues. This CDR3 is CASSPRLAGYNEQFF. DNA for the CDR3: TGCGCCAGCAGCCCTAGACTAGCGGGGTACAATGAGCAGTTCTTC.

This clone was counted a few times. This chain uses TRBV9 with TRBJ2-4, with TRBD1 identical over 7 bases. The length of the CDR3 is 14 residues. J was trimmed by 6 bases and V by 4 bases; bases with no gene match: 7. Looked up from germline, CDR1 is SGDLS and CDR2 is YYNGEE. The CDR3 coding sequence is TGTGCCAGCAGCCCGAGGGGGCGCGGAAACATTCAGTACTTC. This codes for CASSPRGRGNIQYF.

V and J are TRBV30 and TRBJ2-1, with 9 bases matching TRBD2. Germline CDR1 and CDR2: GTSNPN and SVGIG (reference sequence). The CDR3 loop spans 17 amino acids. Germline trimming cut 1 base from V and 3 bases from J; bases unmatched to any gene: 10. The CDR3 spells CAWSGPRGAGGYNEQFF. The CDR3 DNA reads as TGTGCCTGGAGTGGGCCGCGGGGAGCGGGAGGCTACAATGAGCAGTTCTTC.

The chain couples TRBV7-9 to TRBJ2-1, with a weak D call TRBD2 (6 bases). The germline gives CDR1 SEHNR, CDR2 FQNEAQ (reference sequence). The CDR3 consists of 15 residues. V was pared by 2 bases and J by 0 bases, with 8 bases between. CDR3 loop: CASSLRGNSYNEQFF. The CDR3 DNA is TGTGCCAGCAGCTTACGCGGGAACTCCTACAATGAGCAGTTCTTC.

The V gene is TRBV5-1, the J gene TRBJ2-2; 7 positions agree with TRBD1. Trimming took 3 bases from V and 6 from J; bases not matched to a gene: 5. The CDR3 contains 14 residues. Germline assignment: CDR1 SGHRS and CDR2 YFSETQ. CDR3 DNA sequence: TGCGCCAGCAGCTGGACAGGAAACCCCGGGGAGCTGTTTTTT. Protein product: CASSWTGNPGELFF.

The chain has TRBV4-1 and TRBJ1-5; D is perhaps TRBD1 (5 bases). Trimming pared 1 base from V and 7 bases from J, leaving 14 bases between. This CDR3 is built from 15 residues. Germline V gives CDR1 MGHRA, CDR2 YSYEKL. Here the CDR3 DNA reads TGCGCCAGCAGCCAAGTCCATCAGGGTAGCCAGCCCCAGCATTTT. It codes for CASSQVHQGSQPQHF.

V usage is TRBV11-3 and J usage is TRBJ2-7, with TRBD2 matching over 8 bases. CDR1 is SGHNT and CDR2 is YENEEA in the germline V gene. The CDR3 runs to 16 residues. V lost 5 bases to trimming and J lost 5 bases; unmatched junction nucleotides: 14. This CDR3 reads CASSPGSVAGFDEQYV. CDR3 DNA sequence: TGTGCCAGCAGCCCCGGTTCGGTAGCGGGGTTCGACGAGCAGTACGTC.

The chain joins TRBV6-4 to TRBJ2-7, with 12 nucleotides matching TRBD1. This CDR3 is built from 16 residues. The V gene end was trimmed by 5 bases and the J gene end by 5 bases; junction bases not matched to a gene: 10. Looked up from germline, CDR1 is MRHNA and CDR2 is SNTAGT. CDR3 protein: CASSPRPGQGADEQYF. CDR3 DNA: TGTGCCAGCAGTCCCCGACCGGGACAGGGGGCCGACGAGCAGTACTTC.

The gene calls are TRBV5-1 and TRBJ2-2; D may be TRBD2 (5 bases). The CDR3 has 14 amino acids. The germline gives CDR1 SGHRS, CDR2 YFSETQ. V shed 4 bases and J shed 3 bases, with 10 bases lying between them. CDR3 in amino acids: CASSVLVDTGELFF. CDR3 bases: TGCGCCAGCAGCGTACTAGTAGACACCGGGGAGCTGTTTTTT.

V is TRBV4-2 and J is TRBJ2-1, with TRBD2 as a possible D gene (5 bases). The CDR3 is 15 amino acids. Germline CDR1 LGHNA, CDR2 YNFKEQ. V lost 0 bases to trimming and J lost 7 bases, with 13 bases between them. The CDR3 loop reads CASSQDTSRGNEQFF. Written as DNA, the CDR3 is TGTGCCAGCAGCCAAGATACGAGCCGGGGTAATGAGCAGTTCTTC.

The CDR3 DNA follows: TGTGCCAGCAGCAATGGGGAGGGTGGCTCCTACGAGCAGTACGTC. Translation gives CASSNGEGGSYEQYV. The chain uses TRBV21-1 and TRBJ2-7; the table names TRBD2, a call not compared with the DNA. TRBV21-1 is a recognized pseudogene. This CDR3 comprises 15 residues.

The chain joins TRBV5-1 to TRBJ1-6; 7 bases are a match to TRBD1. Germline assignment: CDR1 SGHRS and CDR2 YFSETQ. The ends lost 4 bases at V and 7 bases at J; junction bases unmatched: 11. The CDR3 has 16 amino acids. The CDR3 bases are TGCGCCAGCAGCGAAACACAGGGGATAGGGAATTCACCCCTCCACTTT. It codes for CASSETQGIGNSPLHF.